The 3 T cell receptor beta chains given below trace back to one sample, sequenced in a study of cytomegalovirus exposure and HLA in healthy donors. Use of 60 Vbeta and 13 Jbeta primers characterized the PCR. Only in-frame clones appear in the TCRdb table, and some are missing; sequencing was by immunoSEQ multiplex PCR. The sample consists of about 150,000 clones, about 80% of them appearing once. The source material was PBMCs. The receptors come from a man aged 25-40 years in good health and CMV-seronegative.

J is TRBJ1-2 and V is TRBV30; 8 bases map to TRBD1. J gave up 5 bases and V 1 base, and 0 bases lay outside the gene matches. Germline V gene data show CDR1 as GTSNPN and CDR2 as SVGIG (reference sequence). The CDR3 runs to 12 residues. CDR3 in DNA: TGTGCCTGGAGTGGACAGGGGTATGGCTACACCTTC. Translated: CAWSGQGYGYTF.

This clone was detected only a few times. The gene calls are TRBV21-1 and TRBJ2-5; TRBD2, as called in the table, went unchecked against the DNA. TRBV21-1 is a listed pseudogene. This CDR3 is 18 amino acids long. The CDR3 reads CASSKLAGGRVAGETQYF. The CDR3 DNA is TGTGCCAGCTCAAAATTAGCGGGAGGGCGGGTGGCGGGCGAGACCCAGTACTTC.

The V and J genes are TRBV21-1 and TRBJ1-5; the DNA was not used to check the table's D call, TRBD1. TRBV21-1 is noted as a pseudogene. The CDR3 is 23 residues long. The CDR3 DNA reads as TGTGCCAGCAGCAAACGGGGGTATGGACAGGTAAGATTTCTAGCTTATAGCAATCAGCCCCAGCATTTT. Protein sequence: CASSKRGYGQVRFLAYSNQPQHF.